A selection of T cell receptor beta chains follows, all from one sample in a study of cytomegalovirus exposure and HLA in healthy donors. Using immunoSEQ multiplex PCR, the repertoire was profiled, and TCRdb retains in-frame clones only, with some absent. Among roughly 180,000 clones listed, nearly 80% were seen once. Sequenced input: PBMCs. The source of these receptors is a woman aged 25 to 39 in good health and CMV-seropositive. CDR3s include the opening cysteine and the closing phenylalanine or tryptophan. Each record gives: J gene, D gene, V gene, clone size, CDR3 protein, CDR3 DNA. The D gene is left open where the match is weak. A row's size may be missing; if present it is once, few, many or a size class.

j_gene: TRBJ2-7; d_gene: TRBD1; v_gene: TRBV4-2; abundance: -; CDR3aa: CASSQGGQGIYEQYF; CDR3nt: TGTGCCAGCAGCCAAGGGGGACAGGGGATTTACGAGCAGTACTTC
j_gene: TRBJ2-6; d_gene: TRBD1; v_gene: TRBV5-4; abundance: once; CDR3aa: CASSLAGTGLTGANVLTF; CDR3nt: TGTGCCAGCAGCTTGGCTGGGACAGGGCTTACTGGGGCCAACGTCCTGACTTTC
j_gene: TRBJ2-1; d_gene: TRBD2; v_gene: TRBV28; abundance: -; CDR3aa: CASSSWIAGAYNEQFF; CDR3nt: TGTGCCAGCAGTTCGTGGATAGCGGGAGCATACAATGAGCAGTTCTTC
j_gene: TRBJ2-7; d_gene: TRBD2; v_gene: TRBV7-9; abundance: once; CDR3aa: CASSLLAGGYEQYF; CDR3nt: TGTGCCAGCAGCTTATTGGCGGGAGGCTACGAGCAGTACTTC
j_gene: TRBJ2-2; d_gene: -; v_gene: TRBV9; abundance: -; CDR3aa: CASSVEGAGELFF; CDR3nt: TGTGCCAGCAGCGTAGAAGGGGCCGGGGAGCTGTTTTTT
j_gene: TRBJ1-5; d_gene: -; v_gene: TRBV19; abundance: -; CDR3aa: CASSNLKLRGRSNQPQHF; CDR3nt: TGTGCCAGTAGTAATCTCAAATTAAGAGGCAGATCCAATCAGCCCCAGCATTTT
j_gene: TRBJ1-5; d_gene: -; v_gene: TRBV29-1; abundance: -; CDR3aa: CSVEANPNQPQHF; CDR3nt: TGCAGCGTTGAGGCAAACCCGAATCAGCCCCAGCATTTT
j_gene: TRBJ2-1; d_gene: TRBD1; v_gene: TRBV29-1; abundance: -; CDR3aa: CSATGGLRAYNEQFF; CDR3nt: TGCAGCGCGACAGGGGGTCTACGGGCCTACAATGAGCAGTTCTTC
j_gene: TRBJ2-2; d_gene: TRBD2; v_gene: TRBV5-1; abundance: -; CDR3aa: CASSSGLAGECWLFF; CDR3nt: TGCGCCAGCAGCTCGGGACTAGCGGGAGAATGTTGGCTGTTTTTT
j_gene: TRBJ1-3; d_gene: -; v_gene: TRBV18; abundance: -; CDR3aa: CASSSADKTSGNTIYF; CDR3nt: TGTGCCAGCTCTTCCGCAGACAAAACCTCTGGAAACACCATATATTTT
j_gene: TRBJ1-2; d_gene: -; v_gene: TRBV19; abundance: -; CDR3aa: CASSISANYGYTF; CDR3nt: TGTGCCAGTAGTATATCGGCTAACTATGGCTACACCTTC
j_gene: TRBJ1-1; d_gene: -; v_gene: TRBV29-1; abundance: -; CDR3aa: CSVEAPPVGAFF; CDR3nt: TGCAGCGTTGAAGCACCCCCGGTCGGAGCTTTCTTT
j_gene: TRBJ1-3; d_gene: -; v_gene: TRBV6-5; abundance: -; CDR3aa: CASEPRVFSGNTIYF; CDR3nt: TGTGCCAGCGAACCCCGGGTCTTCTCTGGAAACACCATATATTTT
j_gene: TRBJ2-1; d_gene: TRBD2; v_gene: TRBV15; abundance: -; CDR3aa: CATSRVPLAGGGEEQFF; CDR3nt: TGTGCCACCAGCAGAGTTCCACTAGCGGGAGGGGGGGAAGAGCAGTTCTTC
j_gene: TRBJ2-7; d_gene: -; v_gene: TRBV19; abundance: -; CDR3aa: CASSPTGYEQYF; CDR3nt: TGTGCCAGTAGTCCAACAGGGTACGAGCAGTACTTC
j_gene: TRBJ2-2; d_gene: TRBD1; v_gene: TRBV6-1; abundance: -; CDR3aa: CASSAWTGDGELFF; CDR3nt: TGTGCCAGCAGTGCATGGACAGGGGATGGGGAGCTGTTTTTT
j_gene: TRBJ2-1; d_gene: TRBD2; v_gene: TRBV9; abundance: -; CDR3aa: CASRPGLAGGYNEQFF; CDR3nt: TGTGCCAGCAGACCGGGACTAGCGGGGGGGTACAATGAGCAGTTCTTC
j_gene: TRBJ1-2; d_gene: -; v_gene: TRBV5-4; abundance: -; CDR3aa: CASSLPPGQGFYGYTF; CDR3nt: TGTGCCAGCAGCTTGCCTCCGGGGCAGGGGTTCTATGGCTACACCTTC
j_gene: TRBJ1-5; d_gene: -; v_gene: TRBV5-6; abundance: -; CDR3aa: CASSIDRINQPQHF; CDR3nt: TGTGCCAGCAGCATCGACAGGATTAATCAGCCCCAGCATTTT
j_gene: TRBJ1-4; d_gene: TRBD1; v_gene: TRBV13; abundance: -; CDR3aa: CASSFRDRGHTNEKLFF; CDR3nt: TGTGCCAGCAGCTTCCGGGACAGGGGGCATACTAATGAAAAACTGTTTTTT
j_gene: TRBJ2-2; d_gene: TRBD1; v_gene: TRBV7-6; abundance: once; CDR3aa: CASSLGTGLFGELFF; CDR3nt: TGTGCCAGCAGCCTCGGGACAGGGCTCTTCGGGGAGCTGTTTTTT
j_gene: TRBJ2-7; d_gene: -; v_gene: TRBV5-4; abundance: few; CDR3aa: CASSARLGEQYF; CDR3nt: TGTGCCAGCAGCGCCCGACTAGGCGAGCAGTACTTC
j_gene: TRBJ2-3; d_gene: TRBD2; v_gene: TRBV27; abundance: -; CDR3aa: CASSLLLAGGADTQYF; CDR3nt: TGTGCCAGCAGTTTATTACTAGCGGGAGGGGCAGATACGCAGTATTTT
j_gene: TRBJ2-5; d_gene: -; v_gene: TRBV18; abundance: -; CDR3aa: CASLEGEASVETQYF; CDR3nt: TGTGCCAGCTTGGAAGGGGAGGCTAGTGTGGAGACCCAGTACTTC
j_gene: TRBJ1-4; d_gene: TRBD1; v_gene: TRBV18; abundance: -; CDR3aa: CASSPRGTAEKLFF; CDR3nt: TGTGCCAGCTCACCACGCGGGACAGCCGAAAAACTGTTTTTT
j_gene: TRBJ1-6; d_gene: TRBD1; v_gene: TRBV19; abundance: -; CDR3aa: CASSIELGQAHNSPLHF; CDR3nt: TGTGCCAGTAGTATAGAACTGGGACAGGCGCATAATTCACCCCTCCACTTT
j_gene: TRBJ1-2; d_gene: -; v_gene: TRBV5-6; abundance: -; CDR3aa: CASSPGSLWKVYGYTF; CDR3nt: TGTGCCAGCAGCCCCGGGTCCCTTTGGAAGGTCTATGGCTACACCTTC
j_gene: TRBJ2-5; d_gene: -; v_gene: TRBV19; abundance: -; CDR3aa: CASSIEGRPQETQYF; CDR3nt: TGTGCCAGTAGTATAGAGGGGCGTCCCCAAGAGACCCAGTACTTC
j_gene: TRBJ2-7; d_gene: TRBD1; v_gene: TRBV27; abundance: -; CDR3aa: CASSVAWLSGTGIYEQYF; CDR3nt: TGTGCCAGCAGTGTCGCGTGGCTTTCGGGGACAGGGATCTACGAGCAGTACTTC
j_gene: TRBJ1-1; d_gene: TRBD1; v_gene: TRBV5-4; abundance: few; CDR3aa: CASSTGTVTEAFF; CDR3nt: TGTGCCAGCAGCACGGGGACAGTCACTGAAGCTTTCTTT
j_gene: TRBJ2-7; d_gene: -; v_gene: TRBV7-2; abundance: once; CDR3aa: CASSIIRFYEQYF; CDR3nt: TGTGCCAGCAGCATTATCAGATTCTACGAGCAGTACTTC
j_gene: TRBJ2-3; d_gene: -; v_gene: TRBV11-2; abundance: -; CDR3aa: CASSALGGSTDTQYF; CDR3nt: TGTGCCAGCAGCGCTTTGGGGGGTAGCACAGATACGCAGTATTTT
j_gene: TRBJ1-1; d_gene: -; v_gene: TRBV2; abundance: -; CDR3aa: CASTRGAEAFF; CDR3nt: TGTGCCAGCACTAGGGGTGCAGAAGCTTTCTTT
j_gene: TRBJ1-4; d_gene: TRBD1; v_gene: TRBV7-9; abundance: -; CDR3aa: CASRVQGNNEKLFF; CDR3nt: TGTGCCAGCAGAGTACAGGGGAATAATGAAAAACTGTTTTTT
j_gene: TRBJ2-3; d_gene: -; v_gene: TRBV11-3; abundance: once; CDR3aa: CASSFGGARDTQYF; CDR3nt: TGTGCCAGCAGCTTTGGCGGGGCTCGGGATACGCAGTATTTT
j_gene: TRBJ2-7; d_gene: TRBD2; v_gene: TRBV5-6; abundance: -; CDR3aa: CASSLVQVTGGAEQYF; CDR3nt: TGTGCCAGCAGCTTGGTACAGGTCACGGGGGGAGCCGAGCAGTACTTC
j_gene: TRBJ2-1; d_gene: TRBD2; v_gene: TRBV7-2; abundance: -; CDR3aa: CASSWRGMGRNEQFF; CDR3nt: TGTGCCAGCAGCTGGCGGGGGATGGGGCGGAATGAGCAGTTCTTC
j_gene: TRBJ1-1; d_gene: TRBD1; v_gene: TRBV6-1; abundance: -; CDR3aa: CASSTHRGREAEAFF; CDR3nt: TGTGCCAGCAGTACCCACAGGGGGCGCGAGGCCGAAGCTTTCTTT
j_gene: TRBJ2-2; d_gene: TRBD2; v_gene: TRBV10-3; abundance: -; CDR3aa: CAISQGLAGVPGELFF; CDR3nt: TGTGCCATCAGCCAAGGACTAGCGGGTGTACCCGGGGAGCTGTTTTTT
j_gene: TRBJ1-3; d_gene: -; v_gene: TRBV2; abundance: -; CDR3aa: CASSELLVPRGSGNTIYF; CDR3nt: TGTGCCAGCAGTGAATTGCTGGTCCCCAGGGGATCTGGAAACACCATATATTTT
j_gene: TRBJ1-1; d_gene: TRBD1; v_gene: TRBV7-9; abundance: -; CDR3aa: CASSSTGWGAEAFF; CDR3nt: TGTGCCAGCAGCTCGACAGGGTGGGGAGCCGAAGCTTTCTTT
j_gene: TRBJ1-4; d_gene: -; v_gene: TRBV2; abundance: -; CDR3aa: CASTPEATNEKLFF; CDR3nt: TGTGCCAGCACCCCCGAGGCAACTAATGAAAAACTGTTTTTT